The TCR beta chain described here comes from a study of T cells in Graves' hyperthyroidism and ophthalmopathy. Whole-study context: Peripheral blood specimens were obtained at initial diagnosis, prior to any treatment. General study points: Most expanded thyroid clonotypes above 0.001 also appeared in blood. The model made its ophthalmopathy prediction, and onset followed a median 6.5 months later.

Comments on this clonotype: Its matching antigen is unknown.

V was cut by 8 bases and J by 3 bases, with 11 bases left in between. Germline V gene sequence: CDR1 MNHNS, CDR2 SASEGT. This CDR3 contains 13 residues. Amplification yielded TCR beta CDR3 regions, with RNA transcripts as the source. In the first-round RT-PCR of the TCR CDR3, the HTBI primer set was used. TCRdb recomputed calls from the multiplex PCR reads with MiXCR, one row per CDR3 protein. The sample includes over 200,000 distinct CDR3 sequences, roughly 15% of them seen just once. V and J are TRBV6-1 and TRBJ1-5, with D possibly being TRBD1 (6 bases). The sequenced material came from blood. This TCR came from a woman aged 40 to 49 with Graves' hyperthyroidism that later progressed to Graves' ophthalmopathy. In DNA form, the CDR3 reads TGTGCCAGCGTGGACAGCCACAATCAGCCCCAGCATTTT. This sequence encodes CASVDSHNQPQHF.